Presented here are 27 T cell receptor beta chains from one specimen sequenced in a study of T cell responses to AZD1222 COVID-19 vaccine. Method: immunoSEQ multiplex PCR; TCRdb's copy keeps in-frame clones and lacks some. The sample contains about 120,000 clones, roughly 93% of which appear only once. The material was peripheral blood, obtained on day 0 of AZD1222 vaccination. The receptors here all came from an adult in good health.

The J gene is TRBJ1-4, the V gene TRBV5-1, with a weak D call TRBD1 (6 bases). This CDR3 has 14 amino acids. Germline V gives CDR1 SGHRS, CDR2 YFSETQ. The ends were cut back, 4 bases at V and 8 bases at J, with 15 bases in the middle. The CDR3 is CASSPQGTREKLFF. The CDR3 DNA reads as TGCGCCAGCAGCCCCCAGGGGACTCGGGAAAAACTGTTTTTT.

V is TRBV6-6 and J is TRBJ1-2, with 7 nucleotides matching TRBD1. Germline assignment: CDR1 MNHNY and CDR2 SVGAGI (reference sequence). The CDR3 loop spans 15 amino acids. V dropped 5 bases and J dropped 4; count of bases not matched to a gene: 10. DNA of the CDR3: TGTGCCAGCAGTACCCGGCAGGGGGTCATCTATGGCTACACCTTC. Its protein product is CASSTRQGVIYGYTF.

V usage is TRBV12-5 and J usage is TRBJ1-6; TRBD1 matches 8 bases. V lost 5 bases and J lost 7; bases outside the gene matches: 7. Germline V lookup: CDR1 LGHNT, CDR2 FRNRAP. The CDR3 has 15 residues. CDR3 DNA sequence: TGTGCTAGTGGTCCGACAGGGGCTTGGAATTCACCCCTCCACTTT. Amino acid sequence: CASGPTGAWNSPLHF.

This clone was detected once. This chain uses TRBV6-5 with TRBJ1-1; 7 bases agree with TRBD1. Germline loops: CDR1 MNHEY, CDR2 SVGAGI. Losses at the gene ends were 6 bases for V and 4 bases for J; bases not matched to a gene: 5. This CDR3 region has 13 residues. The DNA for the CDR3 is TGTGCCAGCAGCCCATACAGGGGCACTGAAGCTTTCTTT. Its translation is CASSPYRGTEAFF.

This rearrangement joins TRBV24-1 to TRBJ2-3; TRBD2 agrees at 16 bases. With V trimmed by 3 bases and J by 5 bases, 4 bases remained unmatched. CDR1 KGHDR and CDR2 SFDVKD come from the germline V gene. This CDR3 comprises 17 residues. The CDR3 region is CATSDPGLAGGLDTQYF. The CDR3 DNA follows: TGTGCCACCAGTGATCCGGGACTAGCGGGGGGGCTAGATACGCAGTATTTT.

This clone was seen just once. CDR3 DNA sequence: TGTGCCAGTAGTATGCTTCAGGGCAGGGGAAACACTGAAGCTTTCTTT. Amino acids: CASSMLQGRGNTEAFF. The chain links TRBV19 to TRBJ1-1; a weak D match, TRBD1 (6 bases). CDR1 and CDR2 from the germline V gene are LNHDA and SQIVND (reference sequence). V was cut by 3 bases and J by 2 bases, with 16 bases left in between. The CDR3 has 16 amino acids.

This chain links TRBV5-1 with TRBJ1-1; weak D call: TRBD1 (5 bases). This CDR3 spans 14 amino acids. Per germline, CDR1 SGHRS and CDR2 YFSETQ. Trimming left V 7 bases short and J 3 bases short, with 16 bases between. The CDR3 coding sequence is TGCGCCAGCGCCAGCACGGGGGTCGACACTGAAGCTTTCTTT. Translating it yields CASASTGVDTEAFF. Filled out from reference TRBV5-1 and TRBJ1-1, the complete variable domain reads KAGVTQTPRYLIKTRGQQVTLSCSPISGHRSVSWYQQTPGQGLQFLFEYFSETQRNKGNFPGRFSGRQFSNSRSEMNVSTLELGDSALYLCASASTGVDTEAFFGQGTRLTVV.

In its sample, this clone was seen once. V usage is TRBV9 and J usage is TRBJ1-1, with D uncertain. The CDR3 has 14 amino acids. The V gene lost 4 bases and the J gene lost 1 base, with 11 bases spanning the gap. In germline, CDR1 is SGDLS, CDR2 YYNGEE. In nucleotides, the CDR3 is TGTGCCAGCAGCTCCCGCCCAGCGAACACTGAAGCTTTCTTT. Its protein is CASSSRPANTEAFF. The full variable domain, in which reference TRBV9 and TRBJ1-1 provide the parts outside the CDR3, is DSGVTQTPKHLITATGQRVTLRCSPRSGDLSVYWYQQSLDQGLQFLIQYYNGEERAKGNILERFSAQQFPDLHSELNLSSLELGDSALYFCASSSRPANTEAFFGQGTRLTVV.

The chain carries TRBV10-3 and TRBJ1-1; no definite D call. The germline gives CDR1 ENHRY, CDR2 SYGVKD. V was shortened by 6 bases and J by 0 bases, with 8 bases between the two germline ends. CDR3 length equals 13 residues. The CDR3 DNA follows: TGTGCCATCAGGGCGGAGATGAACACTGAAGCTTTCTTT. This codes for CAIRAEMNTEAFF.

The chain combines TRBV19 with TRBJ1-6, with 11 bases aligning to TRBD1. Germline trimming cut 6 bases from V and 7 bases from J; bases unmatched to any gene: 5. Germline V gene sequence: CDR1 LNHDA, CDR2 SQIVND (reference sequence). CDR3 length: 15 residues. CDR3 DNA sequence: TGTGCCAGTAGCCAGGACAGGGGGCTCAATTCACCCCTCCACTTT. Its protein product is CASSQDRGLNSPLHF.

The chain couples TRBV19 to TRBJ2-4, with TRBD2 matching 9 bases. V shed 6 bases, J shed 8 bases, and the junction held 11 bases outside the gene matches. This CDR3 comprises 15 residues. CDR1 is LNHDA, CDR2 SQIVND, per germline (reference sequence). CDR3 in DNA: TGTGCCAGTAGCATGGAGGGACTAGCCGTTGACATTCAGTACTTC. Encoded protein: CASSMEGLAVDIQYF.

V gene TRBV3-1 (or the pseudogene TRBV3-2) combines with J gene TRBJ1-5; D unclear. Trimming removed 4 bases from V and 0 bases from J, with 4 bases in between. The CDR3 has 13 amino acids. Germline V gene sequence: CDR1 LGHDT, CDR2 YNNKEL (reference sequence). The CDR3 spells CASSLFSNQPQHF. The CDR3 coding sequence is TGTGCCAGCAGCCTTTTTAGCAATCAGCCCCAGCATTTT.

In nucleotides, the CDR3 is TGTGCCAGCAGCCGTCGGGGTCGTCAGCCCGCTGGCACCTCCCTCAATGAGCAGTTCTTC. As protein: CASSRRGRQPAGTSLNEQFF. V gene TRBV6-2 or TRBV6-3 combines with J gene TRBJ2-1, with D possibly matching TRBD2 (5 bases). This CDR3 has 20 amino acids. In germline, CDR1 is MNHEY, CDR2 SVGEGT. Trimming left V 6 bases short and J 6 bases short, with 33 bases between.

This chain uses TRBV18 with TRBJ1-2, with D uncertain. Trimming pared 5 bases from V and 3 bases from J, leaving 13 bases between. The CDR3 consists of 14 residues. CDR1 is KGHSH and CDR2 is LQKENI in the germline V gene. In nucleotides, the CDR3 is TGTGCCAGCTCAAAGGGTCTCCTCCACTATGGCTACACCTTC. Protein product: CASSKGLLHYGYTF.

V and J are TRBV6-2 or TRBV6-3 and TRBJ2-3; D perhaps matches TRBD1 (5 bases). There are 14 residues in the CDR3. Germline assignment: CDR1 MNHEY and CDR2 SVGEGT. Between the trimmed V and J ends, which lost 4 bases and 2 bases, there was a span of 10 bases. The CDR3 DNA sequence: TGTGCCAGCAGTTTTAGGGGCGCCACAGATACGCAGTATTTT. This gives the protein CASSFRGATDTQYF.

V and J are TRBV6-2 or TRBV6-3 and TRBJ1-1, with a tentative D call TRBD1 (5 bases). Trimming left V 0 bases short and J 11 bases short, with 13 bases between. The V gene's germline CDR1 is MNHEY and CDR2 SVGEGT. CDR3 length equals 13 residues. CDR3 loop: CASSYSLSRVAFF. In nucleotides, the CDR3 is TGTGCCAGCAGTTACTCGCTATCCAGGGTTGCTTTCTTT.

The gene calls are TRBV5-1 and TRBJ1-4; TRBD1 matches 8 bases. V trimming: 1 base; J trimming: 8 bases; junction bases outside the gene matches: 4. CDR3 length equals 14 residues. Germline loops: CDR1 SGHRS, CDR2 YFSETQ. CDR3 loop: CASSLSGGAEKLFF. DNA for the CDR3: TGCGCCAGCAGCTTGTCAGGGGGCGCCGAAAAACTGTTTTTT.

This chain uses TRBV28 with TRBJ2-3; D might be TRBD1 or TRBD2, each matching 7 bases. The CDR3 loop spans 14 amino acids. Trimming removed 7 bases from V and 1 base from J, with 12 bases in between. Germline values: CDR1 MDHEN, CDR2 SYDVKM. CDR3 sequence: CASTPGGGTDTQYF. As DNA, the CDR3 is TGTGCCAGCACCCCAGGGGGGGGCACAGATACGCAGTATTTT. Using reference TRBV28 and TRBJ2-3 for the parts outside the CDR3, the full variable domain is DVKVTQSSRYLVKRTGEKVFLECVQDMDHENMFWYRQDPGLGLRLIYFSYDVKMKEKGDIPEGYSVSREKKERFSLILESASTNQTSMYLCASTPGGGTDTQYFGPGTRLTVL.

This chain links TRBV9 with TRBJ2-4, with TRBD2 matching 10 bases. The CDR3 covers 14 residues. The trim removed 4 bases at V and 5 bases at J, leaving 3 bases unmatched. Per the germline V gene, CDR1 is SGDLS and CDR2 is YYNGEE. The CDR3 DNA is TGTGCCAGCAGCTTTACTAGCGGGGAAAACATTCAGTACTTC. This encodes CASSFTSGENIQYF.

The rearrangement joins TRBV5-5 to TRBJ2-1, with 11 bases that match TRBD2. In germline, CDR1 is SGHKS, CDR2 YYEKEE (reference sequence). This CDR3 contains 14 residues. The V and J ends lost 1 base and 7 bases, in that order; junction bases with no gene match: 1. The CDR3 sequence is CASSLRTSGNEQFF. CDR3 DNA sequence: TGTGCCAGCAGCTTGCGGACTAGCGGGAATGAGCAGTTCTTC.

The chain combines TRBV11-2 with TRBJ2-7, with a tentative D call TRBD1 (5 bases). The CDR3 has 14 amino acids. Trimming took 0 bases from V and 2 from J, leaving 8 bases between them. From germline, CDR1 is SGHAT and CDR2 FQNNGV. This CDR3 reads CASSLDQGTYEQYV. The CDR3 DNA reads as TGTGCCAGCAGCTTAGATCAGGGAACCTACGAGCAGTACGTC.

The chain employs TRBV6-6 and TRBJ1-2, with 8 bases fitting TRBD1. Germline V gene data show CDR1 as MNHNY and CDR2 as SVGAGI (reference sequence). After removal of 5 bases from V and 3 bases from J, the junction contained 2 bases not matched to a gene. This CDR3 is 13 amino acids long. As DNA, the CDR3 is TGTGCCAGCAGTGTGGACAGGGACTATGGCTACACCTTC. Residues: CASSVDRDYGYTF.

This chain connects TRBV18 to TRBJ1-4; TRBD1 agrees at 8 bases. CDR1 is KGHSH and CDR2 is LQKENI in the germline V gene. The CDR3 runs 15 residues. After removal of 3 bases from V and 6 bases from J, the junction contained 6 bases not matched to a gene. The CDR3: CASSPTGQGYEKLFF. DNA of the CDR3: TGTGCCAGCTCACCGACCGGACAGGGTTATGAAAAACTGTTTTTT.

V gene TRBV2 combines with J gene TRBJ1-1; the D is unclear. The V gene lost 8 bases and the J gene lost 1 base, with 17 bases spanning the gap. CDR1 is SNHLY and CDR2 is FYNNEI in the germline V gene. The CDR3 has 15 amino acids. The chain's CDR3 is CASSRGRGENTEAFF. As DNA, the CDR3 is TGTGCCAGCTCGAGAGGACGGGGAGAGAACACTGAAGCTTTCTTT.

The chain carries TRBV5-1 and TRBJ1-2, with 9 nucleotides matching TRBD1. Germline CDR1 is SGHRS and CDR2 is YFSETQ. V gave up 3 bases and J gave up 3 bases; unmatched junction bases: 3. This CDR3 comprises 14 residues. The CDR3 protein is CASSSRTGDYGYTF. CDR3 nucleotides: TGCGCCAGCAGCTCCCGGACAGGGGACTATGGCTACACCTTC.

The genes are TRBV30 and TRBJ1-2; TRBD1 aligns across 9 bases. Looked up from germline, CDR1 is GTSNPN and CDR2 is SVGIG (reference sequence). The CDR3 is 13 amino acids. V was clipped by 5 bases and J by 2 bases; unmatched bases: 3. CDR3 residues: CAWETGGNYGYTF. CDR3 coding DNA: TGTGCCTGGGAGACAGGGGGAAACTATGGCTACACCTTC. Supplemented by reference TRBV30 and TRBJ1-2, the full variable domain reads SQTIHQWPATLVQPVGSPLSLECTVEGTSNPNLYWYRQAAGRGLQLLFYSVGIGQISSEVPQNLSASRPQDRQFILSSKKLLLSDSGFYLCAWETGGNYGYTFGSGTRLTVV.

A single count supports this clone. The chain is built from TRBV27 and TRBJ1-1, with D maybe TRBD1 (5 bases). This CDR3 is 12 amino acids long. The germline V and J ends were trimmed by 6 bases and 6 bases, with 11 bases remaining between them. Germline V gives CDR1 MNHEY, CDR2 SMNVEV (reference sequence). The CDR3 spells CASSHPRAEAFF. For the CDR3, the DNA is TGTGCCAGCAGCCACCCCAGGGCTGAAGCTTTCTTT.